A single count supports the clone carrying this TCR beta chain. What it binds is not known. The data stem from a study of cytomegalovirus exposure and HLA in healthy donors. The wider study: The approximately 680 first-cohort repertoires and the roughly 130 validation repertoires shared the same platform, a later analysis reported. Study results and caveats: The tendency of first-cohort TCR clusters to co-occur in the 100 to 150 validation repertoires emerged from a later analysis. The CMV antigen specificity of three CMV-associated chains was confirmed through in vitro analysis.

Method: immunoSEQ multiplex PCR; TCRdb's copy keeps in-frame clones and lacks some. The sample records a few hundred thousand clones, roughly 85% being singletons. The receptor was derived from a woman under 30 in good health and CMV-seronegative. Material for sequencing was PBMCs.

This CDR3 reads CASSPSRLAAYEQYF. The CDR3 nucleotides are TGTGCCAGCAGCCCTTCGAGACTAGCCGCCTACGAGCAGTACTTC. V and J are TRBV9 and TRBJ2-7; TRBD2 aligns across 7 bases. This CDR3 spans 15 amino acids. Losses at the gene ends were 4 bases for V and 2 bases for J; bases not matched to a gene: 9. Germline V gene sequence: CDR1 SGDLS, CDR2 YYNGEE.